The rows below give T cell receptor beta chains drawn from one sample of a study of control samples from healthy donors and cancer patients. Sequencing was performed with immunoSEQ multiplex PCR; in TCRdb, only in-frame clones are kept and a portion is missing. This table holds around 140,000 clones, around nine tenths found once. Material: PBMCs. The receptors originated from a man aged 50-59 years with head and neck cancer. Both conserved end residues are part of each CDR3. D genes are given only for firm matches. Expanded clones get a size class; other rows say once, few or many, or leave the size out.

d_call j_call clone_size v_call cdr3_nt cdr3_aa
TRBD2 TRBJ2-1 NA TRBV5-1 TGCGCCAGCAGCTTGGAGACTAGCGGAGTGGATGAGCAGTTCTTC CASSLETSGVDEQFF
TRBD1 TRBJ1-3 few TRBV10-3 TGTGCCATCAGTCAGGGGGGAGACACCATATATTTT CAISQGGDTIYF
NA TRBJ2-1 NA TRBV6-1 TGTGCCAGCAGTGAATATGCGGGATCCTACAATGAGCAGTTCTTC CASSEYAGSYNEQFF
NA TRBJ1-2 NA TRBV7-6 TGTGCCAGCAGCTTAGATATGGAAGAATACACCTTC CASSLDMEEYTF
TRBD2 TRBJ2-7 NA TRBV6-5 TGTGCCAGCTCAGAGCCGGGACTAGCCATCGAGCAGTACTTC CASSEPGLAIEQYF
NA TRBJ1-3 NA TRBV9 TGTGCCAGCAGCCCCCAAGCAGGACGGGCTTATGGAAACACCATATATTTT CASSPQAGRAYGNTIYF
NA TRBJ2-7 NA TRBV12-3/TRBV12-4 TGTGCCAGCAGTTTGGGGGACTGGGAGCAGTACTTC CASSLGDWEQYF
TRBD1 TRBJ2-4 NA TRBV3-1/TRBV3-2 TGTGCCAGCAGCCTGTCAGGGGGAACCAAAAACATTCAGTACTTC CASSLSGGTKNIQYF
TRBD1 TRBJ2-7 NA TRBV4-1 TGCGCCAGCAGCGCCCCGGGACAGATAACCTACGAGCAGTACTTC CASSAPGQITYEQYF
NA TRBJ1-1 NA TRBV5-1 TGCGCCAGCAGCTTGGACGCGATGAACACTGAAGCTTTCTTT CASSLDAMNTEAFF
NA TRBJ1-6 NA TRBV5-1 TGCGCCAGCAGCTTGGCAGGGACACGGTATAATTCACCCCTCCACTTT CASSLAGTRYNSPLHF
NA TRBJ2-5 NA TRBV5-5 TGTGCCAGCAGCCCTTTACAAAACCAAGAGACCCAGTACTTC CASSPLQNQETQYF
NA TRBJ1-4 once TRBV19 TGTGCCAGTAGTACGGCAGGGGTGGGAAGTGAAAAACTGTTTTTT CASSTAGVGSEKLFF
NA TRBJ1-5 NA TRBV5-4 TGTGCCAGCAGCTTGTGGGGAGGTCAGCCCCAGCATTTT CASSLWGGQPQHF
TRBD1 TRBJ1-2 NA TRBV9 TGTGCCAGCACCAAAACAGGGGGCGCGGATGGCTACACCTTC CASTKTGGADGYTF
NA TRBJ2-4 NA TRBV19 TGTGCCAGTAGCGTGGGGGGAAACATTCAGTACTTC CASSVGGNIQYF
NA TRBJ2-3 NA TRBV5-6 TGTGCCAGCAGCTTAACAGATACGCAGTATTTT CASSLTDTQYF
NA TRBJ2-1 once TRBV5-4 TGTGCCAGCAGCTTGGCAGGGAGGAGCCCCTACAATGAGCAGTTCTTC CASSLAGRSPYNEQFF
TRBD1 TRBJ1-5 NA TRBV7-2 TGTGCCAGCAGTCGACAGGGATATAGCAATCAGCCCCAGCATTTT CASSRQGYSNQPQHF
TRBD1 TRBJ1-1 NA TRBV24-1 TGTGCCACCAGTCCGGGCAGGGGGACTGAAGCTTTCTTT CATSPGRGTEAFF
TRBD1 TRBJ2-7 NA TRBV7-9 TGTGCCAGCAGCCCGTCGGGACAGGGTACCGGTAAAAGCTACGAGCAGTACTTC CASSPSGQGTGKSYEQYF
TRBD2 TRBJ2-3 NA TRBV3-1/TRBV3-2 TGTGCCAGCAGCTTTAGCGGGAGCACAGATACGCAGTATTTT CASSFSGSTDTQYF
NA TRBJ2-7 NA TRBV6-5 TGTGCCAGCAGTTACTCGACAGAATACGAGCAGTACTTC CASSYSTEYEQYF
NA TRBJ2-3 few TRBV18 TGTGCCAGCTCACCGGACGGGAGCACAGATACGCAGTATTTT CASSPDGSTDTQYF
TRBD1 TRBJ2-3 few TRBV6-6 TGTGCCAGCAGTTATCCTCAGGGGGCATCGGATACGCAGTATTTT CASSYPQGASDTQYF
TRBD2 TRBJ2-7 NA TRBV7-6 TGTGCCAGCAGCCCACTAGCGGCGGGGGCATCCTACGAGCAGTACTTC CASSPLAAGASYEQYF
TRBD2 TRBJ2-1 NA TRBV19 TGTGCCAGTAGTATCAGAGTAGCGGGGAGTTACAATGAGCAGTTCTTC CASSIRVAGSYNEQFF
NA TRBJ1-6 NA TRBV12-3/TRBV12-4 TGTGCCAGCAGTTTAGACAATTCACCCCTCCACTTT CASSLDNSPLHF
TRBD1 TRBJ1-5 NA TRBV6-5 TGTGCCAGCAGTTACTCAGGACAGGGAGGATGGCAGCCCCAGCATTTT CASSYSGQGGWQPQHF
NA TRBJ2-7 NA TRBV7-2 TGTGCCAGCAGCCCCGGATCCCGGGCGAGTCGGTACGAGCAGTACTTC CASSPGSRASRYEQYF
TRBD2 TRBJ2-7 once TRBV5-1 TGCGCCAGCAGCTTGACTAGCGGGGGCCTCTCCTACGAGCAGTACTTC CASSLTSGGLSYEQYF
NA TRBJ2-1 NA TRBV24-1 TGTGCCACCAGTGGGGACACCAACTACAATGAGCAGTTCTTC CATSGDTNYNEQFF
NA TRBJ1-1 NA TRBV7-3 TGTGCCAGCAGCCGCGACGGGAACACTGAAGCTTTCTTT CASSRDGNTEAFF
NA TRBJ1-1 NA TRBV29-1 TGCAGCGTGAGGTATGCTGGGGGAGAAGCTTTCTTT CSVRYAGGEAFF
TRBD1 TRBJ2-5 NA TRBV7-2 TGTGCCAGCAGTGATTTAGGGACAGCCCAAGAGACCCAGTACTTC CASSDLGTAQETQYF
TRBD1 TRBJ2-1 NA TRBV6-1 TGTGCCAGCAGTGAAGCGAGGGGGCTAACCTACAATGAGCAGTTCTTC CASSEARGLTYNEQFF
NA TRBJ2-2 NA TRBV27 TGTGCCAGCAGTTTCCCCAACACCGGGGAGCTGTTTTTT CASSFPNTGELFF
NA TRBJ2-1 NA TRBV11-2 TGTGCCAGCAGGACGGCGACTCGGGATGAGCAGTTCTTC CASRTATRDEQFF
TRBD1 TRBJ2-7 NA TRBV18 TGTGCCAGCTCACCTGGACAGGGAATAAGTTTCGCCTACGAGCAGTACTTC CASSPGQGISFAYEQYF
TRBD1 TRBJ2-7 NA TRBV7-9 TGTGCCAGCAGCTTAGAAGGGACAGCTCCCTACGAGCAGTACTTC CASSLEGTAPYEQYF
NA TRBJ2-3 NA TRBV15 TGTGCCACCAGCAGAGTAACTACAGATACGCAGTATTTT CATSRVTTDTQYF
NA TRBJ2-7 NA TRBV15 TGTGCCACCAGCAGAGAGAACTCACCCGGGACAACCTACGAGCAGTACTTC CATSRENSPGTTYEQYF
NA TRBJ2-7 once TRBV7-9 TGTGCCAGCAGTCATACCCGGGAATGGCACGAGCAGTACTTC CASSHTREWHEQYF
NA TRBJ1-1 NA TRBV5-4 TGTGCCAGCAGCGGGGGACAAGAGAACACTGAAGCTTTCTTT CASSGGQENTEAFF
NA TRBJ1-6 NA TRBV30 TGTGCCTGGAGTGACACGGTTTCAAATTCACCCCTCCACTTT CAWSDTVSNSPLHF
NA TRBJ2-5 NA TRBV5-4 TGTGCCAGCAGCTTGAGGGACTTGGTGGAGACCCAGTACTTC CASSLRDLVETQYF
NA TRBJ1-2 NA TRBV7-6 TGTGCCAGCAGCTTAGCGGCAGGTGACGGGTGGTATGGCTACACCTTC CASSLAAGDGWYGYTF
NA TRBJ1-1 NA TRBV9 TGTGCCAGCAGTCTAGGGGGGCACGACACTGAAGCTTTCTTT CASSLGGHDTEAFF